This T cell receptor (beta chain) was sequenced in a study of identical twins. This clonotype has at least ten counts. Its antigen is not known. The CDR3 sequence is 15 residues long. V trimming: 5 bases; J trimming: 6 bases; junction bases outside the gene matches: 8. Germline V CDR1 and CDR2: DFQATT, SNEGSKA (reference sequence). General observations from the study: Findings came from cross-sectional statistics, without long-term follow-up of donors.

TCRdb recomputed calls from the 5' RACE reads with MiXCR, one row per CDR3 protein. The sample records hundreds of thousands of distinct CDR3 sequences, under 10% being singletons. Everyone who gave samples was a healthy Caucasian. This sample also belongs to another study, concerning yellow fever vaccine responses in identical twins. As that study records: Twins reportedly had a vaccine T cell response that seemed partly convergent, partly personalized.

This receptor was taken from a woman aged 18-35 years in good health. This chain uses TRBV20-1 with TRBJ2-1; 12 bases agree with TRBD2. The sequenced sample was memory (CD45RO+) T cells sorted from blood. The CDR3 bases are TGCAGTGCTTCTAGCGGGAGGGCCTCGGGCAATGAGCAGTTCTTC. Its translation: CSASSGRASGNEQFF.